This T cell receptor beta chain was found in a study of blood T cell repertoires in COVID-19. Study-level information: Sites across the United States, Italy and Spain contributed samples from acute and convalescent COVID-19. PBMCs, B-cell-depleted T cells, or T cells were the source of the cDNA or gDNA that made up the material.

Study processing details: Nucleated cell number was recorded as an estimate derived from reference gene primer amplification. Assay used: immunoSEQ multiplex PCR; TCRdb lists only in-frame clones, some missing. That table is the source of V, J and clone size, and D and trimming were worked out from the DNA. The sample yields roughly 170,000 clones, approximately 85% seen once. Germline-derived CDR1 and CDR2 are LGHDT and YNNKEL (reference sequence). The length of the CDR3 is 16 residues. The germline V and J ends were trimmed by 6 bases and 5 bases, with 20 bases remaining between them. The source is a man in his fifties or sixties who had recovered from COVID-19. Sequencing was carried out using peripheral blood. V is TRBV3-1 (or the pseudogene TRBV3-2) and J is TRBJ2-1; the D gene is possibly TRBD1 (6 bases). The CDR3 reads CASRRSGASLHNEQFF. CDR3 DNA: TGTGCCAGCAGACGATCAGGGGCCAGCCTTCACAATGAGCAGTTCTTC.